These 5 T cell receptor beta chains came from one sample sequenced in a study of blood T cell repertoires in COVID-19. Sequenced by immunoSEQ multiplex PCR; TCRdb stores in-frame clones only, minus some. The data contain about 200,000 clones, 88% of them seen just once; the ten biggest clones take up approximately 4.5%. The material sequenced was peripheral blood. All receptors derive from a human donor in a cohort sampled during active COVID-19.

The J gene is TRBJ1-4, the V gene TRBV28; D uncertain. The germline V and J ends were trimmed by 6 bases and 0 bases, with 14 bases remaining between them. Germline V lookup: CDR1 MDHEN, CDR2 SYDVKM. CDR3 size: 16 residues. This chain's CDR3 is CASSLGGGATNEKLFF. CDR3 in DNA: TGTGCCAGCAGCCTTGGAGGCGGTGCAACTAATGAAAAACTGTTTTTT.

V usage is TRBV6-5 and J usage is TRBJ2-7, with TRBD1 identical over 8 bases. The CDR3 covers 15 residues. V trimming: 0 bases; J trimming: 3 bases; junction bases outside the gene matches: 4. Germline assignment: CDR1 MNHEY and CDR2 SVGAGI. As DNA, the CDR3 is TGTGCCAGCAGTTACTCTGCAGACAGGGGCTACGAGCAGTACTTC. Its protein product is CASSYSADRGYEQYF.

The chain uses TRBV7-9 and TRBJ2-5, with TRBD1 matching 8 bases. The trim removed 3 bases at V and 1 base at J, leaving 4 bases unmatched. Germline values: CDR1 SEHNR, CDR2 FQNEAQ (reference sequence). This CDR3 spans 15 amino acids. CDR3 sequence: CASSFRGRSQETQYF. CDR3 DNA sequence: TGTGCCAGCAGCTTCAGGGGGCGCAGCCAAGAGACCCAGTACTTC.

This clone was picked up one time. This sequence joins TRBV11-2 and TRBJ2-1; D is undetermined. The V gene's germline CDR1 is SGHAT and CDR2 FQNNGV. Trimming left V 4 bases short and J 4 bases short, with 14 bases between. This CDR3 has 15 amino acids. CDR3 in DNA: TGTGCCAGCAGCTCCGAGCTCTTACGTTACAATGAGCAGTTCTTC. Residues: CASSSELLRYNEQFF.

This chain joins TRBV4-2 and TRBJ2-5, with TRBD2 matching over 8 bases. The CDR3 has 15 residues. Germline V lookup: CDR1 LGHNA, CDR2 YNFKEQ. J lost 5 bases, V lost 1 base, and 6 bases had no gene match. The CDR3 loop reads CASSQAGTRGETQYF. The CDR3 DNA reads TGTGCCAGCAGCCAAGCCGGGACTAGGGGTGAGACCCAGTACTTC.